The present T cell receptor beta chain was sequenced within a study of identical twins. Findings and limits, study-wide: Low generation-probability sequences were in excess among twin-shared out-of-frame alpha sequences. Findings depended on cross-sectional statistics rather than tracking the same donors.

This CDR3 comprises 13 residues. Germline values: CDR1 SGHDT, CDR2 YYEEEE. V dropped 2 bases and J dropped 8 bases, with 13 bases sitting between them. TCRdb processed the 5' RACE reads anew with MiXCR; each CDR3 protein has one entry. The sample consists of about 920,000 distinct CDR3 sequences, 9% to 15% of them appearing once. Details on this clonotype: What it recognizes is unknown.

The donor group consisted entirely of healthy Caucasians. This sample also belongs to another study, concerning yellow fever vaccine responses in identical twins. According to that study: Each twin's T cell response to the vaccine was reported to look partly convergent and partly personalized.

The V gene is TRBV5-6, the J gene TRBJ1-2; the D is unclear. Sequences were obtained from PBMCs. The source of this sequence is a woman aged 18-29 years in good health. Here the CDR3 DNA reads TGTGCCAGCAGCTTCTTACAGCTTGGGGGCTACACCTTC. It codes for CASSFLQLGGYTF.